Below are 31 T cell receptor beta chains sequenced from a single sample in a study of tissue T cells after allogeneic stem cell transplantation. Time point meaning: mouse harvest day 7 after allogeneic transplant. Each mouse received 10^7 T-cell-depleted marrow cells plus 10^6 splenic CD5+ T cells by tail vein. The data were produced by immunoSEQ multiplex PCR, yet TCRdb's version contains in-frame clones alone and is incomplete. The table lists around 10,000 clones, approximately 47% of them singletons. Specimen: gut tissue. The receptors were sampled from a female BALB/c mouse given C57BL/6 T cells with graft-versus-host disease after an allogeneic hematopoietic cell transplant.

About this clone: Each gene name is a mouse one. The read gets to within 1 residue of the CDR3 end, and the germline J gene fills in the rest. The chain couples TRBV4 to TRBJ2-4, with D hard to call. The germline V gene has CDR1 LGHDT and CDR2 YNNKQL (reference sequence). V shed 4 bases and J shed 5 bases, with 7 bases lying between them. This CDR3 spans 12 amino acids. The CDR3 loop reads CASSLHLNTLYF. The part of the CDR3 DNA that was read is TGTGCCAGCAGCTTACACTTAAACACCTTGTAC.

In regard to this clone: Mouse names are used for the genes. The CDR3 protein is CASSSDRDTEVFF. Incomplete CDR3 DNA: TGTGCCAGCAGCTCCGACAGGGACACAGAAGTCTTC. The rearrangement joins TRBV4 to TRBJ1-1, with 7 bases lining up with TRBD1. The read ends 1 residue shy of where the CDR3 ends; the end is completed using the germline J gene. CDR1 is LGHDT and CDR2 is YNNKQL in the germline V gene (reference sequence). The CDR3 is 13 residues long. J was trimmed by 3 bases and V by 4 bases; bases with no gene match: 2.

This clone occurred a few times. Each gene name is a mouse one. The CDR3 end is not reached by the read, which stops 1 residue before it; the germline J gene fills it in. The rearrangement links TRBV3 to TRBJ2-1; 7 nucleotides agree with TRBD1. The CDR3 has 13 residues. The V and J ends lost 4 bases and 3 bases, in that order; junction bases with no gene match: 0. Germline CDR1 reads SNHLY; CDR2 reads FYNGKV (reference sequence). CDR3 sequence: CASSWDSYAEQFF. CDR3 DNA, as far as it was read: TGTGCCAGCAGCTGGGACAGCTATGCTGAGCAGTTC.

Relative to its sample, this clone is medium-sized. Gene names are the mouse ones. The CDR3 end is not reached by the read, which stops 1 residue before it; the germline J gene fills it in. This sample includes further DNA sequences coding for the same CDR3. V is TRBV19 and J is TRBJ2-7; D is tentatively TRBD1 or TRBD2 (5 bases each). This CDR3 region has 13 residues. V shed 3 bases and J shed 7 bases, with 14 bases lying between them. CDR1 FNHDT and CDR2 SITEND come from the germline V gene (reference sequence). The CDR3 protein is CASSKLGRLEQYF. CDR3 bases read: TGTGCCAGCAGTAAGCTGGGACGTCTGGAACAGTAC. The full variable domain, in which reference TRBV19 and TRBJ2-7 provide the parts outside the CDR3, is GGIITQTPKFLIGQEGQKLTLKCQQNFNHDTMYWYRQDSGKGLRLIYYSITENDLQKGDLSEGYDASREKKSSFSLTVTSAQKNEMAVFLCASSKLGRLEQYFGPGTRLTVL.

Turning to this clone: The genes are named according to mouse. The read comes to an end 1 residue before the CDR3 does, leaving the germline J gene to fill in the end. V gene TRBV23 combines with J gene TRBJ2-2; the table's TRBD2 call for D was not verified on the DNA. The CDR3 sequence is 16 residues long. Germline CDR1 is KGHTA and CDR2 is FQNQQP. CDR3 DNA (partial): TGCTCCAGCAGTCGCATCTGGGGCCCAAACACCGGGCAGCTCTAC. Protein sequence: CSSSRIWGPNTGQLY. The complete CDR3 reads CSSSRIWGPNTGQLYF. Full variable domain (remainder filled in from reference TRBV23 and TRBJ2-2): DAAVTQKPRYLIKMKGQEAEMKCIPEKGHTAVFWYQQKQSKELKFLIYFQNQQPLDQIDMVKERFSAVCPSSSLCSLGIRTCEAEDSALYLCSSSRIWGPNTGQLYFGEGSKLTVL.

For this clone: The gene symbols are mouse symbols. Read sequence stops 1 residue before the CDR3 end, and the germline J gene provides the missing end. The chain joins TRBV3 to TRBJ1-3; possibly TRBD1 for D (6 bases). CDR3 length: 16 amino acids. V was clipped by 4 bases and J by 4 bases, with 17 bases between them. The germline V gene encodes CDR1 SNHLY and CDR2 FYNGKV (reference sequence). The CDR3 sequence: CASSSTGTGSGNTLYF. Incomplete CDR3 DNA: TGTGCCAGCAGCTCCACAGGGACGGGATCCGGAAATACGCTCTAT.

As to this clone: The genes are named according to mouse. The CDR3 extends 1 residue past the end of the read, so its final part is completed from the germline J gene. V gene TRBV12-1 combines with J gene TRBJ2-4; no firm D call. Germline CDR1 SGHSN, CDR2 HYEKVE. V was clipped by 2 bases and J by 0 bases, with 8 bases between them. The CDR3 runs 14 residues. The CDR3 DNA, read in part, is TGTGCCAGCTCTCGGACGACTAGTCAAAACACCTTGTAC. Encoded protein: CASSRTTSQNTLY. The CDR3 as a whole reads CASSRTTSQNTLYF.

This clone was recorded a few times. The gene names given are mouse names. The CDR3 end lies 1 residue beyond the end of the read and is filled in from the germline J gene. This chain joins TRBV3 and TRBJ2-7; TRBD2 matches 7 bases. This CDR3 has 13 residues. V was clipped by 5 bases and J by 2 bases; unmatched bases: 3. The germline gives CDR1 SNHLY, CDR2 FYNGKV (reference sequence). CDR3 bases read: TGTGCCAGCAGCCCCCTGGGGGCCTATGAACAGTAC. Amino acid sequence: CASSPLGAYEQY. The complete CDR3 reads CASSPLGAYEQYF.

The count of this clone is one. The gene names given are mouse names. Coverage ceases 1 residue before the CDR3 finishes, and the germline J gene fills in the end. J is TRBJ2-4 and V is TRBV12-2; D ambiguous. V was clipped by 0 bases and J by 2 bases, with 8 bases between them. The CDR3 covers 14 residues. Germline CDR1 SGHLS, CDR2 HYDKME. The CDR3 DNA, read in part, is TGTGCCAGCTCTCTCGACCGGGTTCAAAACACCTTGTAC. Protein sequence: CASSLDRVQNTLY. The complete CDR3 protein is CASSLDRVQNTLYF.

Concerning this clone: These gene names are mouse names. The sequence runs out 1 residue before the end of the CDR3; the remainder is reconstructed from the germline J gene. This chain uses TRBV15 with TRBJ2-1, with 11 bases matching TRBD1. The CDR3 extends over 15 amino acids. V shed 4 bases, J shed 7 bases, and the junction held 6 bases outside the gene matches. Looked up from germline, CDR1 is SGHND and CDR2 is FRSKSL. Here the CDR3 reads CASSSDRGRGAEQFF. The DNA read from the CDR3 is TGTGCCAGCAGTTCGGACAGGGGGCGCGGAGCTGAGCAGTTC.

About this clone itself: Gene names follow the mouse nomenclature. Read coverage stops 1 residue before the CDR3 terminus; the germline J gene supplies the remainder. The chain recombines TRBV3 with TRBJ1-1, with a weak D call TRBD1 (6 bases). The CDR3 covers 14 residues. V lost 5 bases, J lost 1 base, and 11 bases lay in between. The V gene's germline CDR1 is SNHLY and CDR2 FYNGKV (reference sequence). CDR3 DNA, as far as it was read: TGTGCCAGCAGCCCCGGGACAAGAAACACAGAAGTCTTC. Translating gives CASSPGTRNTEVF. The CDR3 in full is CASSPGTRNTEVFF.

This clone is labeled as medium-sized. The genes are named according to mouse. The sequence runs out 1 residue before the end of the CDR3; the remainder is reconstructed from the germline J gene. The chain has TRBV26 and TRBJ2-7, with D unclear. Germline CDR1 is KGHPV and CDR2 is FQNQEV (reference sequence). V was shortened by 2 bases and J by 3 bases, with 5 bases between the two germline ends. The CDR3 extends over 12 amino acids. The CDR3 here is CASSLGSYEQYF. The sequenced CDR3 bases are TGTGCCAGCAGTCTGGGCAGCTATGAACAGTAC.

A remark on this clone: Genes here carry mouse names. The read comes to an end 1 residue before the CDR3 does, leaving the germline J gene to fill in the end. The chain combines TRBV12-1 with TRBJ2-5; D ambiguous. The germline V gene encodes CDR1 SGHSN and CDR2 HYEKVE. This CDR3 has 12 amino acids. Trimming took 3 bases from V and 0 from J, leaving 3 bases between them. The DNA read from the CDR3 is TGTGCCAGCTCTATTAACCAAGACACCCAGTAC. This encodes CASSINQDTQY. The entire CDR3 is CASSINQDTQYF.

Turning to this clone: The gene names here belong to mouse. The missing CDR3 end, 1 residue past where the read stops, is filled in from the germline J gene. Additional DNA sequences in this sample encode the identical CDR3. The chain carries TRBV26 and TRBJ1-1, with TRBD1 matching 11 bases. This CDR3 has 14 residues. CDR1 is KGHPV and CDR2 is FQNQEV in the germline V gene (reference sequence). J was trimmed by 4 bases and V by 4 bases; bases with no gene match: 2. CDR3: CASSPGTGGTEVFF. Incomplete CDR3 DNA: TGTGCCAGCAGTCCCGGGACAGGGGGCACAGAAGTCTTC.

Within the sample, this clone is medium-sized. Genes here carry mouse names. The read terminates 1 residue before the CDR3 end, so the remaining end is supplied by the germline J gene. The gene calls are TRBV3 and TRBJ2-1, with 12 nucleotides matching TRBD2. This CDR3 has 16 residues. Germline V lookup: CDR1 SNHLY, CDR2 FYNGKV (reference sequence). Germline trimming cut 4 bases from V and 3 bases from J; bases unmatched to any gene: 4. CDR3 bases read: TGTGCCAGCAGCTCCCGACTGGGGGGGCCCTATGCTGAGCAGTTC. This codes for CASSSRLGGPYAEQF. The CDR3, in full, reads CASSSRLGGPYAEQFF.

About this clone itself: The gene names given are mouse names. The observed sequence ends 1 residue before the CDR3 terminus, with the missing tail filled in from the germline J gene. The V call is TRBV3, the J call TRBJ2-4; TRBD2 is a possible D gene (6 bases). In germline, CDR1 is SNHLY, CDR2 FYNGKV (reference sequence). The CDR3 is 15 amino acids. V was trimmed by 5 bases and J by 0 bases, leaving 12 bases between them. CDR3 residues: CASSPHWASQNTLYF. The CDR3 bases that were read are TGTGCCAGCAGCCCTCACTGGGCTAGTCAAAACACCTTGTAC.

By sample share, this clone is medium-sized (0.01 to 0.1%). Gene names are the mouse ones. CDR3 DNA, as far as it was read: TGTGCCAGCAGAAGGACAACTTCTGGAAATACGCTCTAT. Amino acid sequence: CASRRTTSGNTLY. The CDR3 reads in full as CASRRTTSGNTLYF. J is TRBJ1-3 and V is TRBV26, with D maybe TRBD1 (5 bases). The observed sequence ends 1 residue before the CDR3 terminus, with the missing tail filled in from the germline J gene. Trimming removed 6 bases at V and 0 bases at J, with 9 bases between. This CDR3 region has 14 residues. Germline V lookup: CDR1 KGHPV, CDR2 FQNQEV (reference sequence).

This clone showed up just a few times. Gene names refer to mouse genes. CDR3 DNA, as far as it was read: TGTGCCAGCAGCTTACAGGGGAAAGGTGCAGAAACGCTGTAT. Amino acids: CASSLQGKGAETLY. In full, the CDR3 reads CASSLQGKGAETLYF. The J gene is TRBJ2-3, the V gene TRBV3; D may be TRBD1 (6 bases). The observed sequence ends 1 residue before the CDR3 terminus, with the missing tail filled in from the germline J gene. Trimming removed 2 bases at V and 1 base at J, with 10 bases between. The CDR3 totals 15 residues. CDR1 and CDR2 (germline): SNHLY, FYNGKV (reference sequence).

This clone has only one observation. Gene names and germline refer to mouse. The sequence runs out 1 residue before the end of the CDR3; the remainder is reconstructed from the germline J gene. The chain joins TRBV3 to TRBJ1-3; D uncertain. CDR3 size: 14 residues. The V gene lost 3 bases and the J gene lost 0 bases, with 6 bases spanning the gap. CDR1 and CDR2 (germline): SNHLY, FYNGKV (reference sequence). The covered CDR3 bases are TGTGCCAGCAGCTTTGAAAATTCTGGAAATACGCTCTAT. Encoded protein: CASSFENSGNTLY. The whole CDR3 region reads CASSFENSGNTLYF.

Concerning this clone: Gene names denote mouse genes. Read sequence stops 1 residue before the CDR3 end, and the germline J gene provides the missing end. J is TRBJ2-7 and V is TRBV13-3; TRBD1 aligns across 8 bases. The trim removed 2 bases at V and 7 bases at J, leaving 2 bases unmatched. Germline CDR1 is NNHDY and CDR2 is SYVADS. The length of the CDR3 is 12 residues. CDR3 sequence: CASSENRGEQYF. CDR3 DNA (partial): TGTGCCAGCAGTGAAAACAGGGGGGAACAGTAC.

This clone has just one count. The listed genes are named as in mouse. The CDR3 end falls 1 residue outside the read, so it is completed with the germline J gene. The V call is TRBV3, the J call TRBJ2-4; 9 positions agree with TRBD2. The CDR3 runs 13 residues. Germline CDR1 reads SNHLY; CDR2 reads FYNGKV (reference sequence). The V segment lost 3 bases and the J segment 6 bases; nucleotides outside the gene matches: 1. Incomplete CDR3 DNA: TGTGCCAGCAGCTTTACTGGGGGGAACACCTTGTAC. Translation gives CASSFTGGNTLY. The entire CDR3 protein reads CASSFTGGNTLYF.

On this clone: The genes are named according to mouse. The read ends 1 residue early relative to the CDR3; the germline J gene fills the gap. V usage is TRBV29 and J usage is TRBJ2-5; no reliable D call. The V end was cut by 0 bases, the J end by 0 bases, with 7 bases between. From germline, CDR1 is MSHET and CDR2 SYDVDS. The CDR3 has 15 amino acids. CDR3 DNA, as far as it was read: TGTGCTAGCAGTTTATCGACATTTAACCAAGACACCCAGTAC. It codes for CASSLSTFNQDTQY. The full CDR3 protein reads CASSLSTFNQDTQYF.

On this clone: The listed genes are named as in mouse. The read falls 1 residue short of the CDR3 end, and the missing part is taken from the germline J gene. The gene calls are TRBV23 and TRBJ2-2; the D call TRBD1 from the table was never checked on the DNA. This CDR3 comprises 14 residues. Germline lookup yields CDR1 KGHTA and CDR2 FQNQQP. Incomplete CDR3 DNA: TGCTCCAGCAGTCAAAGGGTAAACACCGGGCAGCTCTAC. It codes for CSSSQRVNTGQLY. The entire CDR3 protein reads CSSSQRVNTGQLYF.

This clone was counted a single time. Gene names refer to mouse genes. The sequenced fragment ends 1 residue before the CDR3 boundary, so the rest is inferred from the germline J gene. The V gene is TRBV13-3, the J gene TRBJ2-1, with 10 positions matching TRBD2. CDR3 size: 16 residues. Germline CDR1 is NNHDY and CDR2 is SYVADS. Losses at the gene ends were 5 bases for V and 2 bases for J; bases not matched to a gene: 7. Partial CDR3 DNA: TGTGCCAGCAGCACCGGGACTGGGGTTTACTATGCTGAGCAGTTC. It specifies CASSTGTGVYYAEQF. The entire CDR3 is CASSTGTGVYYAEQFF.

This clone showed up just a few times. Genes and germline come from the mouse. Coverage ceases 1 residue before the CDR3 finishes, and the germline J gene fills in the end. The chain couples TRBV5 to TRBJ2-7; TRBD2 agrees at 12 bases. Germline loops: CDR1 LGHNA, CDR2 YNLKQL (reference sequence). The J segment lost 7 bases and the V segment lost 4 bases, leaving 8 bases of the junction unmatched. The CDR3 totals 15 residues. The CDR3 region is CASSPSGTGGWEQYF. CDR3 DNA (partial): TGTGCCAGCAGCCCCTCCGGGACTGGGGGGTGGGAACAGTAC.

Comments on this clone: The gene names here belong to mouse. The CDR3 goes on 1 residue after the read ends, and that part is filled in from the germline J gene. The rearrangement links TRBV12-2 to TRBJ1-6; 8 bases line up with TRBD1. TRBJ1-6 is an open reading frame, and its role is uncertain. The CDR3 length is 15 residues. The germline CDR1 and CDR2 sequences are SGHLS and HYDKME. V trimming: 2 bases; J trimming: 1 base; junction bases outside the gene matches: 0. The sequenced CDR3 bases are TGTGCCAGCTCTCGGACAGGGTCCTATAATTCGCCCCTCTAC. Encoded protein: CASSRTGSYNSPLY. The entire CDR3 protein is CASSRTGSYNSPLYF.

Remarks on this clone: Gene names denote mouse genes. The CDR3 end is not reached by the read, which stops 1 residue before it; the germline J gene fills it in. J is TRBJ2-5 and V is TRBV3; the D is unclear. This CDR3 spans 12 amino acids. CDR1 SNHLY and CDR2 FYNGKV come from the germline V gene (reference sequence). Between the trimmed V and J ends, which lost 8 bases and 2 bases, there was a span of 8 bases. The CDR3 DNA, read in part, is TGTGCCAGCCGGGGAAGCCAAGACACCCAGTAC. Its protein is CASRGSQDTQY. The whole CDR3 protein is CASRGSQDTQYF.

Note on this clone: These gene names are mouse names. The CDR3 end lies 1 residue beyond the end of the read and is filled in from the germline J gene. This chain joins TRBV13-2 and TRBJ2-7, with 8 nucleotides matching TRBD2. CDR1 and CDR2 from the germline V gene are NNHNN and SYGAGS (reference sequence). Trimming removed 1 base from V and 2 bases from J; junction bases left unmatched: 2. The CDR3 totals 14 residues. CDR3 amino acids: CASGDLGGPYEQYF. Incomplete CDR3 DNA: TGTGCCAGCGGTGATCTGGGGGGCCCCTATGAACAGTAC.

On this clone itself: Genes here carry mouse names. Read sequence stops 1 residue before the CDR3 end, and the germline J gene provides the missing end. This rearrangement joins TRBV23 to TRBJ2-2. The CDR3 covers 16 residues. The germline CDR1 and CDR2 sequences are KGHTA and FQNQQP. CDR3: CSSSQSTGLNTGQLYF. CDR3 DNA, as far as it was read: TGCTCCAGCAGTCAATCAACCGGGTTAAACACCGGGCAGCTCTAC.

Remarks on this clone: The gene names here belong to mouse. Read coverage stops 1 residue before the CDR3 terminus; the germline J gene supplies the remainder. V usage is TRBV15 and J usage is TRBJ1-1, with no clear D. V lost 1 base to trimming and J lost 4 bases, with 7 bases between them. Germline V gene lookup returns CDR1 SGHND and CDR2 FRSKSL. The CDR3 covers 13 residues. This chain's CDR3 is CASSLVGSTEVFF. The part of the CDR3 DNA that was read is TGTGCCAGCAGTTTAGTGGGCTCCACAGAAGTCTTC. Complete variable domain (other parts from reference TRBV15 and TRBJ1-1): DAGVTQTPRHEVAEKGQTIILKCEPVSGHNDLFWYRQTKIQGLELLSYFRSKSLMEDGGAFKDRFKAEMLNSSFSTLKIQPTEPKDSAVYLCASSLVGSTEVFFGKGTRLTVV.

The sample holds a few counts of this clone. Mouse germline and gene names are used. The read ends 1 residue before the CDR3 terminus; that terminus is restored from the germline J gene. The chain joins TRBV26 to TRBJ1-3, with 7 positions matching TRBD1. Germline CDR1 reads KGHPV; CDR2 reads FQNQEV (reference sequence). The CDR3 runs to 13 residues. The V and J ends lost 4 bases and 4 bases, in that order; junction bases with no gene match: 1. The sequenced part of the CDR3 DNA is TGTGCCAGCAGTCCGGACAGGGGAAATACGCTCTAT. Its protein product is CASSPDRGNTLY. The CDR3, in full, reads CASSPDRGNTLYF.